This T cell receptor beta chain was identified during a study of PD-L1 blockade in urothelial cancer. Here immunoSEQ multiplex PCR was the method, and the copy in TCRdb shows in-frame clones only, minus some. The sample shows around 30,000 clones, approximately 80% of them seen only once. The sample's time point: peripheral blood 6 weeks after treatment start. In this sample, this clone turned up once. The CDR3 runs to 14 residues. V lost 4 bases, J lost 5 bases, and 10 bases stayed unmatched. Germline-derived CDR1 and CDR2 are GTSNPN and SVGIG (reference sequence). Sequencing used PBMCs, obtained around atezolizumab (anti-PD-L1) treatment. The V gene is TRBV30, the J gene TRBJ1-2; 7 bases fit TRBD1. This receptor was obtained from a man in his 70s with urothelial cancer. As DNA, the CDR3 is TGTGCCTGGACCAGGGACAGCCTAGCGTATGGCTACACCTTC. This translates into CAWTRDSLAYGYTF.